Below, 11 T cell receptor beta chains from the same sample are listed, as sequenced in a study of blood T cell repertoires in COVID-19. The assay was immunoSEQ multiplex PCR, and TCRdb's table has in-frame clones only and misses some. The sample records approximately 260,000 clones, over 75% being singletons. Sequences were obtained from peripheral blood. The receptors were sampled from a woman in her thirties or forties who had recovered from COVID-19.

The chain employs TRBV15 and TRBJ1-2; 11 bases are a match to TRBD1. Losses at the gene ends were 6 bases for V and 4 bases for J; bases not matched to a gene: 4. The CDR3 is made up of 14 amino acids. Germline assignment: CDR1 LNHNV and CDR2 YYDKDF (reference sequence). The CDR3 region has the DNA TGTGCCACCAGGGACAGGGGGCTGAGCTATGGCTACACCTTC. Its translation is CATRDRGLSYGYTF. The whole variable domain, filled in from reference TRBV15 and TRBJ1-2, reads DAMVIQNPRYQVTQFGKPVTLSCSQTLNHNVMYWYQQKSSQAPKLLFHYYDKDFNNEADTPDNFQSRRPNTSFCFLDIRSPGLGDTAMYLCATRDRGLSYGYTFGSGTRLTVV.

The V gene is TRBV7-2, the J gene TRBJ1-4; no clear D. The CDR3 length is 14 residues. V dropped 5 bases and J dropped 6 bases, with 13 bases sitting between them. Germline V lookup: CDR1 SGHTA, CDR2 FQGNSA. This chain's CDR3 is CASSLGGPDEKLFF. CDR3 DNA: TGTGCCAGCAGCCTAGGAGGGCCGGATGAAAAACTGTTTTTT.

This rearrangement joins TRBV19 to TRBJ2-2; maybe TRBD1 (6 bases). The CDR3 has 16 residues. The germline gives CDR1 LNHDA, CDR2 SQIVND (reference sequence). The germline V and J ends were trimmed by 2 bases and 5 bases, with 15 bases remaining between them. CDR3 coding DNA: TGTGCCAGTAGTATATGGGGGACACAGGGTACCGGGGAGCTGTTTTTT. The encoded protein is CASSIWGTQGTGELFF.

The CDR3 spells CAWSPTEGETQYF. The CDR3 DNA follows: TGTGCCTGGAGTCCCACTGAGGGTGAGACCCAGTACTTC. The chain uses TRBV30 and TRBJ2-5, with TRBD2 as a possible D gene (5 bases). CDR1 is GTSNPN and CDR2 is SVGIG in the germline V gene (reference sequence). The CDR3 is 13 residues long. The V gene lost 2 bases and the J gene lost 5 bases, with 12 bases spanning the gap.

This chain joins TRBV6-1 and TRBJ2-1, with D possibly being TRBD2 (5 bases). The CDR3 length is 17 residues. V was cut by 1 base and J by 0 bases, with 13 bases left in between. CDR1 and CDR2 (germline): MNHNS, SASEGT. The CDR3 DNA reads TGTGCCAGCAGTGAAGGGGAGTGGGCGGGCTCCTACAATGAGCAGTTCTTC. It yields the protein CASSEGEWAGSYNEQFF.

This clone has only a few counts. V gene TRBV27 combines with J gene TRBJ2-1; perhaps TRBD1 as D (5 bases). The length of the CDR3 is 11 residues. Germline lookup yields CDR1 MNHEY and CDR2 SMNVEV (reference sequence). V shed 5 bases and J shed 14 bases, with 13 bases lying between them. CDR3 sequence (DNA): TGTGCCAGCAGTCTAGGGGCTACGGAGTTCTTC. Amino acid sequence: CASSLGATEFF.

V usage is TRBV9 and J usage is TRBJ2-2, with TRBD2 identical over 7 bases. The CDR3 spans 14 residues. Germline V gene sequence: CDR1 SGDLS, CDR2 YYNGEE. Losses at the gene ends were 4 bases for V and 3 bases for J; bases not matched to a gene: 3. The CDR3 sequence is CASSTRGDTGELFF. DNA of the CDR3: TGTGCCAGCAGCACTCGGGGGGACACCGGGGAGCTGTTTTTT.

The chain joins TRBV28 to TRBJ1-6; no firm D call. The CDR3 runs to 10 residues. Looked up from germline, CDR1 is MDHEN and CDR2 is SYDVKM. V lost 4 bases and J lost 14, with 6 bases in between. Here the CDR3 DNA reads TGTGCCAGCAGTTCCCGTGCCCTCCACTTT. Residues: CASSSRALHF.

DNA of the CDR3: TGTGCCAGCAGTTACGTCGAGCTCACAGATACGCAGTATTTT. Protein: CASSYVELTDTQYF. The V and J genes are TRBV6-2 or TRBV6-3 and TRBJ2-3, with D unclear. From germline, CDR1 is MNHEY and CDR2 SVGEGT. Deletions cut 2 bases from V and 2 bases from J, with 8 bases between. The CDR3 length is 14 residues.

This clone was recorded only once. The genes are TRBV4-3 and TRBJ2-5; 7 positions match TRBD1. Germline-derived CDR1 and CDR2 are LGHNA and YSLEER. The CDR3 is 14 amino acids. The ends lost 1 base at V and 7 bases at J; junction bases unmatched: 6. CDR3 residues: CASSQGQGIGTQYF. The CDR3 DNA reads TGCGCCAGCAGCCAAGGACAGGGTATCGGGACCCAGTACTTC.

As for this clone: Compared with germline, one end of the junction differs, possibly owing to a read error. The V call is TRBV2, the J call TRBJ2-7; the match to TRBD1 covers 11 bases. The germline V gene has CDR1 SNHLY and CDR2 FYNNEI. CDR3 length: 12 amino acids. For the CDR3, the DNA is TGTGCCAGCAGTAAGCTCCCGGGACAGGGGGACTTC. This encodes CASSKLPGQGDF.